Following are 2 T cell receptor beta chains from one sample sequenced in a study of blood T cell repertoires in COVID-19. TCRdb keeps only in-frame clones here, not all; method: immunoSEQ multiplex PCR. The sample yields about 340,000 clones, 80% to 90% seen once. Material: peripheral blood. These receptor sequences come from a man in his thirties or forties with active or convalescent COVID-19.

The chain recombines TRBV24-1 with TRBJ2-2, with D possibly matching TRBD2 (6 bases). Trimming removed 4 bases from V and 9 bases from J, with 11 bases in between. This CDR3 spans 13 amino acids. Looked up from germline, CDR1 is KGHDR and CDR2 is SFDVKD. The CDR3 coding sequence is TGTGCCACCAGTGAAACGGGAGAGCGGGAGCTGTTTTTT. Protein sequence: CATSETGERELFF.

The J gene is TRBJ2-1, the V gene TRBV5-4; 9 nucleotides align to TRBD1. The germline gives CDR1 SGHNT, CDR2 YYREEE (reference sequence). Losses at the gene ends were 7 bases for V and 8 bases for J; bases not matched to a gene: 10. The CDR3 has 14 residues. The CDR3 DNA reads as TGTGCCAGCGGACCGGGACAGGGTGGCCATGAGCAGTTCTTC. Amino acids: CASGPGQGGHEQFF.